Described below is a single T cell receptor (beta chain) sequence and its context. Which antigen it targets is not known. No much larger clonotype is one base removed from it; base qualities were not supplied. This sample was included in a study of cytomegalovirus exposure and HLA in healthy donors (dated by TCRdb to about 2017). In terms of the full investigation: According to an earlier analysis of 550 to 700 of the donors, roughly 180 million T cells yielded 117 million unique TCR beta sequences and about 300 Gb of sequence data. Class I and class II HLA loci were covered by the typing at four-digit resolution. The study aimed to test whether cataloging public T cell receptors could reveal signatures of past pathogen exposure. A few DR-DQ haplotypes were treated as single units for association and clustering because of strong linkage in the cohort. The genetic ancestry cluster associated with self-reported Caucasian donors included about four fifths of the roughly 390 genotyped donors. An earlier analysis of approximately 630 of the donors applied high-throughput TCR beta sequencing to assess whether each TCR beta V gene segment acted as functional or pseudogenic. The T cell repertoires of around 670 subjects were profiled by immunosequencing and related to cytomegalovirus serostatus. Along with the roughly 700-subject first cohort, a separate validation cohort of over a hundred different subjects was used. Alongside the repertoire data, information on donor age, sex, ethnicity and CMV serostatus was compiled. Typing coverage differed by locus: A, B, C, DRB1 and DQB1 were typed in roughly 620-640 donors, DQA1 in 522, DPA1 in 606, and DPB1 in just under 490. Every discovery cohort repertoire had been produced on one sequencing platform. Among 300 to 450 genotyped donors of the cohort, an average of approximately 240,000 unique TCR beta nucleotide sequences were sequenced per donor, approximately 20% of them non-productive. To predict cytomegalovirus infection status, the study brought together high-throughput TCR immunosequencing, statistical association of individual TCRs with disease status, and machine learning. An early release covering roughly 600 HLA-typed donors comprised about 290 gigabases of sequencing data and approximately 85 million unique TCR sequences. A later analysis re-analyzed previously published TCR beta repertoires from 550 to 700 donors and added high-resolution HLA genotyping to study TCR occurrence patterns. In the later analysis, no new phenotypic data were used to find candidate immune exposures; instead, reliance was placed on TCR beta sequences and their occurrence across donors. A later genetic analysis took genome-wide SNP genotypes for about 55% of the 666 donors and used that subset as a discovery cohort. Overall study results and their limits: In vitro tests confirmed that a few of the cytomegalovirus-associated TCR beta chains recognize cytomegalovirus antigens. Across donors, most TCR sequences were observed very rarely, whereas some public TCRs were present in many individuals. This cohort had only TCR beta chains sequenced, and the lack of alpha or paired-chain data limited which features could be detected. Some IMGT-functional V segments, including TRBV6-2 and TRBV6-3, could not be distinguished by the 87-base-pair reads and were therefore excluded. The only immune exposure information available for the cohort was CMV serostatus. A later analysis found that TCR association rates varied across HLA loci, with DRB1 alleles showing the most associated TCRs and HLA-C alleles the fewest. The earlier analysis of about 600 of the donors excluded around 17 rarely observed V segments, including chromosome 9 orphons, because counts were too low. In a later analysis, HLA-associated TCR beta chains showed more clonal expansion and lower generation probabilities than non-associated chains that were equally common. Roughly uniform sequencing depth across donors was assumed in presence/absence analyses, although this assumption may not hold. In both the original and validation cohorts, the classifier was reported to diagnose cytomegalovirus status with high specificity and sensitivity. A later analysis found that most CMV-associated TCR beta chains appeared HLA-restricted, with HLA associations seemingly driven largely by CMV exposure. When HLA alleles, especially DR and DQ, strongly co-occurred, TCR associations were difficult to assign to individual alleles. Specific HLA alleles were associated with 15,000 to 20,000 TCR beta sequences at a false discovery rate of 0.05 in a later analysis. The authors suggested that the approach could potentially be generalized to other disease states and immunological phenotypes. Broadly in line with IMGT annotations, most TCR beta V segments showed up in productive rearrangements about 90% or about 30% of the time in an earlier analysis of about 500 of the donors. Because HLA typing was unavailable for some donors at each locus, only the typed subset was used in association tests. In a later genetic analysis, a missense DCLRE1C variant was associated with V-gene and J-gene trimming of TCR beta chains, and the association was replicated in an independent cohort. According to a later genetic analysis, donors in an Asian-associated ancestry cluster had fewer N-insertions in productive TCRs than the approximately 700-donor mean. Linkage disequilibrium might explain the correlated functional status among segregating V segments, but an unknown experimental factor could not be ruled out. A cluster of highly shared sequence variants was judged likely to be a technical artifact of the sequencing pipeline. According to a later analysis, parvovirus B19, influenza, CMV and Epstein-Barr virus appeared linked to several top co-occurrence clusters. The study gave a list of 150 to 200 TCR beta chains associated with cytomegalovirus. A further reported finding was that TCR beta sequences accurately predicted the HLA-A and HLA-B alleles for most subjects in the first cohort.

Unmatched junction bases come to 8, with V trimmed by 4 bases and J by 7 bases. Via the germline V gene, CDR1 is SGHTA and CDR2 FQGNSA. The CDR3 goes from the cysteine to the phenylalanine over 14 residues. This entry keeps only the CDR3 DNA: 42 bases, framed from base 1. Library generation was performed with the immunoSEQ multiplex PCR assay. For the multiplex PCR, a mixture combining 60 forward primers for TCR Vbeta segments and 13 reverse primers for TCR Jbeta segments was used. A multiplex PCR assay on genomic DNA amplified the CDR3 region of rearranged TCR beta genes. The amplified TCR beta libraries were sequenced on the Illumina HiSeq System as 87-base-pair reads. The study's processing was this. A later analysis tallied 70 million to 100 million unique TCR beta chains across the 666 repertoires, and roughly 11 million of those chains were shared by two or more donors. Raw reads were error-corrected and collapsed into unique sequences with a nearest-neighbor algorithm that merged closely related sequences to remove PCR and sequencing errors. V, D and J gene segments were assigned by aligning CDR3 sequences to IMGT reference sequences. For a sequence to be retained, a match of at least six nucleotides was required to both a V gene segment and a J gene segment. Rearrangements were classified as productive when the CDR3 lacked stop codons and remained in frame with V and J, and all other rearrangements were classified as non-productive. Following IMGT convention, CDR3 was defined as the stretch from the second conserved V-encoded cysteine to the conserved J-encoded phenylalanine. The earlier analysis of 587 of the donors excluded any sequence lacking an unambiguous match to a single V gene segment. An earlier analysis of about 590 of the donors classified V segments as functional when productive rearrangements were above 56.7% and as segregating when the standard deviation between donors was above 5%. A statistical classification framework was developed to diagnose cytomegalovirus status using the catalog of TCR beta chain sequences. A later analysis assigned V and J genes by comparing TCR nucleotide sequences with IMGT/GENE-DB human TR gene sequences. A later analysis assigned CDR3 sequences and most-parsimonious VDJ recombination scenarios with the TCRdist pipeline. In a later analysis, every TCR beta chain was defined by the combination of its CDR3 amino acid sequence and its V-gene family, and reads without a unique V-gene family were dropped. As a way to deal with suspected cross-contamination and a sequencing artifact, a later analysis dropped hundreds of nucleotide sequences that were highly shared and had low generation probability. A later analysis calculated a clonal expansion index for each public chain from normalized within-repertoire ranks of inferred template counts. In a later analysis, generation probabilities were computed with a VDJ recombination model fitted to out-of-frame rearrangements, and the resulting probabilities were checked against IGoR. A later analysis scored TCR-TCR, TCR-HLA and TCR-CMV co-occurrence with hypergeometric tests, applying a repertoire-size bias correction to TCR pairs. To estimate false discovery rates, a later analysis permuted the HLA or CMV assignments 20 times. In a later analysis, co-occurring TCRs were grouped with DBSCAN, and TCRdist sequence similarity was added when clustering was performed within HLA-allele-positive subsets. For co-occurrence clustering, repertoires with fewer than 30,000 or more than 120,000 public chains were excluded, along with about five repertoires with anomalous nucleotide sharing. The immuneACCESS repertoire file appears here via TCRdb, limited to in-frame rearrangements. These files lack a portion of the clones; in checked studies, under half of the deficit traces to unresolved V genes, and the cause of the others is not known. That table furnishes V, J and clone size, whereas the DNA furnished D and trimming. The sample table holds 150,000 to 180,000 clones, of which more than 75% were seen once. The ten largest clones represent 7.7% of the sample.

The cohort comprised hundreds of healthy bone marrow donors. At the time of sampling, every cohort member was nominally healthy, though immune exposures that went unrecorded were likely present. The donor was CMV seropositive and belonged to the group of about 290 seropositive cohort members. Each donor provided a peripheral blood sample, and peripheral blood mononuclear cells were used for TCR beta sequencing. The Qiagen DNeasy Blood Extraction Kit was used to extract genomic DNA from the blood cell samples. This receptor was identified in a man between 25 and 39 years old in good health and CMV-seropositive. The sequenced material came from PBMCs. The chain is encoded by TRBV7-2 joined to TRBJ1-2; the junction holds 8 bases that match TRBD1. Here is the DNA: TGTGCCAGCAGCTCCTACAGGGGGACCCGTGGCTACACCTTC. Its protein product is CASSSYRGTRGYTF.